The rows below give T cell receptor beta chains drawn from one sample of a study of beta chain features in type 1 diabetes. Data came from immunoSEQ multiplex PCR; TCRdb stores just in-frame clones and leaves some out. The table lists more than 250,000 clones, 15% of them singletons. The sample comprised naive CD4+ T cells from blood. The receptors shown here come from a man aged 18 to 30 with type 1 diabetes. The CDR3 runs from the conserved cysteine through the conserved F or W. A D gene is named only where the DNA matches it firmly. The size entry is marked missing in some rows and otherwise reads once, few, many or a size class.

>TRBV5-1|few|18|TRBJ2-1|TRBD1
TGCGCCAGCAGCTTGGACAGGGGGAAGATCCCCTCCTACAATGAGCAGTTCTTC
CASSLDRGKIPSYNEQFF
>TRBV2|-|13|TRBJ2-7|TRBD2
TGTGCCAGCAAGGCGGGAGGGACCCACGAGCAGTACTTC
CASKAGGTHEQYF
>TRBV14|few|16|TRBJ2-3|-
TGTGCCAGCAGCCAAGCCCGCTTTCGGGGCACAGATACGCAGTATTTT
CASSQARFRGTDTQYF
>TRBV15|-|15|TRBJ2-5|TRBD1
TGTGCCACCAGAGTAGGTGGGACAGCTCAAGAGACCCAGTACTTC
CATRVGGTAQETQYF
>TRBV7-9|few|15|TRBJ2-2|TRBD2
TGTGCCAGCAGCTTACGCGGGGGTTACACCGGGGAGCTGTTTTTT
CASSLRGGYTGELFF
>TRBV23-1|many|13|TRBJ1-5|TRBD1
TGCGCCAGCATGGACAGGAGCAATCAGCCCCAGCATTTT
CASMDRSNQPQHF
>TRBV7-9|-|15|TRBJ2-1|TRBD1
TGTGCCAGCAGCTTAGGACAGGGGGCGTTCGATGAGCAGTTCTTC
CASSLGQGAFDEQFF
>TRBV4-2|few|17|TRBJ2-7|TRBD2
TGTGCCAGCAGCCAAGCGGCTTCAGCGGGAGACCCCTACGAGCAGTACTTC
CASSQAASAGDPYEQYF
>TRBV27|few|11|TRBJ2-7|-
TGTGCCAGCAGTTCTGGGACATTTTGGTACTTC
CASSSGTFWYF
>TRBV28|-|16|TRBJ2-7|-
TGTGCCAGCAGTCCCCCTGACAGGGGAGGGCGTAACGAGCAGTACTTC
CASSPPDRGGRNEQYF
>TRBV27|-|15|TRBJ2-2|TRBD2
TGTGCCAGCAGTTTGCGGACTAGCGGCACCGGGGAGCTGTTTTTT
CASSLRTSGTGELFF
>TRBV30|few|14|TRBJ2-2|-
TGTGCCTGGAGCCGACAACCGAACACCGGGGAGCTGTTTTTT
CAWSRQPNTGELFF
>TRBV18|-|13|TRBJ1-1|-
TGTGCCAGCTCACCACGGGGGGACACTGAAGCTTTCTTT
CASSPRGDTEAFF
>TRBV6-1|-|17|TRBJ2-4|TRBD1
TGTGCCAGCAGTGCCTCCGGGACAGGAGATTCCAAAAACATTCAGTACTTC
CASSASGTGDSKNIQYF
>TRBV14|few|13|TRBJ2-1|TRBD2
TGTGCCAGCAGCCAGGGACTAGCGGGTATAGCGTTCTTC
CASSQGLAGIAFF
>TRBV2|-|14|TRBJ2-3|-
TGTGCCAGCAGTGAGAGGCCTTACACAGATACGCAGTATTTT
CASSERPYTDTQYF
>TRBV2|-|12|TRBJ2-1|TRBD1
TGTGCCAGCGGGACAGGGTGGCATGAGCAGTTCTTC
CASGTGWHEQFF
>TRBV5-1|-|16|TRBJ2-7|TRBD1
TGCGCCAGCAGCCCTCGACAGGGGGTAGCAACCTACGAGCAGTACTTC
CASSPRQGVATYEQYF
>TRBV4-3|-|14|TRBJ2-7|TRBD2
TGCGCCAGCAGCCCCGGACTAGCGATCTACGAGCAGTACTTC
CASSPGLAIYEQYF
>TRBV7-9|few|14|TRBJ2-7|TRBD1
TGTGCCAGCAGCTGGGACAGGGCAAGTCGCGAGCAGTACTTC
CASSWDRASREQYF
>TRBV29-1|-|17|TRBJ2-1|TRBD1
TGCAGCGTTGAACAGGGGATGACAGGGAGCTCCTACAATGAGCAGTTCTTC
CSVEQGMTGSSYNEQFF
>TRBV15|-|12|TRBJ2-3|-
TGTGCCACCAGCAGGGACAACGAGGCGCAGTATTTT
CATSRDNEAQYF
>TRBV29-1|-|13|TRBJ1-2|TRBD1
TGCAGCGTTGAGGTACAGGGGTCGAATGGCTACACCTTC
CSVEVQGSNGYTF
>TRBV23-1|-|15|TRBJ2-7|-
TGCGCCAGCAGTCAATCCCGGGGGGCCGAGTACGAGCAGTACTTC
CASSQSRGAEYEQYF
>TRBV6-5|-|16|TRBJ2-4|-
TGTGCCAGCAGTTTAGACAGCTTCCTAGGCAAAAACATTCAGTACTTC
CASSLDSFLGKNIQYF
>TRBV29-1|few|13|TRBJ2-3|TRBD1
TGCAGCGTTGGACAGGGAACCACAGATACGCAGTATTTT
CSVGQGTTDTQYF